These 21 T cell receptor beta chains share one sample of origin, sequenced in a study of beta chain features in type 1 diabetes. Every isolated RNA sample was fully reverse transcribed, so sequencing captured expressed TCRB transcripts. Sequencing was performed with immunoSEQ multiplex PCR; in TCRdb, only in-frame clones are kept and a portion is missing. This sample has under 350,000 clones, with around 7.3% found just once. Sequenced: central memory CD4+ T cells from blood. The receptors originated from a woman under 30 in good health.

The table lists this clone with a few counts. The gene calls are TRBV7-2 and TRBJ2-6; TRBD2 is a possible D gene (5 bases). Per germline, CDR1 SGHTA and CDR2 FQGNSA. V gave up 5 bases and J gave up 0 bases, with 11 bases separating them. The CDR3 is 16 amino acids. CDR3 DNA sequence: TGTGCCAGCAGCCCGGGAATAACCTCTGGGGCCAACGTCCTGACTTTC. Translated: CASSPGITSGANVLTF.

The chain recombines TRBV7-6 with TRBJ2-3; D may match TRBD1 or TRBD2 (5 bases each). The CDR3 has 16 residues. Trimming removed 7 bases from V and 1 base from J, with 18 bases in between. The germline V gene has CDR1 SGHVS and CDR2 FNYEAQ. The CDR3 coding sequence is TGTGCCAGCACCTCTATGGGGGAGTTGGGCACAGATACGCAGTATTTT. This translates into CASTSMGELGTDTQYF.

The chain carries TRBV4-1 and TRBJ1-5; D not resolved. This CDR3 spans 14 amino acids. V gave up 1 base and J gave up 7 bases, with 11 bases separating them. Germline CDR1 is MGHRA and CDR2 is YSYEKL. CDR3 sequence: CASSQVVERQPQHF. CDR3 in DNA: TGCGCCAGCAGCCAAGTAGTAGAAAGGCAGCCCCAGCATTTT.

This clone was detected ten times or more. This sequence joins TRBV2 and TRBJ2-2; D may be TRBD1 (6 bases). The germline CDR1 and CDR2 sequences are SNHLY and FYNNEI. The V gene lost 10 bases and the J gene lost 4 bases, with 16 bases spanning the gap. The CDR3 has 14 residues. The CDR3 is CATSRGYVTGELFF. As DNA, the CDR3 is TGTGCCACTTCCAGGGGTTATGTCACCGGGGAGCTGTTTTTT.

This clone was observed a few times. This chain links TRBV7-2 with TRBJ1-4; D possibly corresponds to TRBD1 (5 bases). The CDR3 has 14 residues. Germline-derived CDR1 and CDR2 are SGHTA and FQGNSA. V lost 5 bases and J lost 5, with 12 bases in between. The CDR3 DNA reads as TGTGCCAGCAGCGCAGGGAACAGCAATGAAAAACTGTTTTTT. Protein: CASSAGNSNEKLFF.

This clone was seen a handful of times. CDR3 sequence reads: CASSQFPRGATYEQYF. The CDR3, as DNA: TGTGCCAGCAGCCAATTTCCTCGAGGGGCAACCTACGAGCAGTACTTC. This chain links TRBV16 with TRBJ2-7; D may be TRBD1 or TRBD2 (5 bases each). V lost 1 base, J lost 2 bases, and 15 bases lay in between. Per germline, CDR1 KGHSY and CDR2 FQNENV. The CDR3 has 16 residues.

The chain carries TRBV2 and TRBJ1-5, with 8 nucleotides matching TRBD1. After removal of 8 bases from V and 6 bases from J, the junction contained 9 bases not matched to a gene. CDR1 is SNHLY and CDR2 is FYNNEI in the germline V gene. The CDR3 loop spans 14 amino acids. The CDR3 region has the DNA TGTGCCAGCCTCCAGGGGGCCCGAGGTCAGCCCCAGCATTTT. Amino acids: CASLQGARGQPQHF.

This clone occurred many times. The genes are TRBV19 and TRBJ2-1; 8 bases are a match to TRBD1. This CDR3 is 17 amino acids long. Trimming at V came to 3 bases and at J to 5 bases, leaving 12 bases not matched to a gene. Germline V gene lookup returns CDR1 LNHDA and CDR2 SQIVND (reference sequence). This chain's CDR3 is CASSIETRTGSDNEQFF. CDR3 DNA sequence: TGTGCCAGTAGTATCGAAACTCGGACAGGGAGCGACAATGAGCAGTTCTTC. Full variable domain (rest looked up from reference TRBV19 and TRBJ2-1): DGGITQSPKYLFRKEGQNVTLSCEQNLNHDAMYWYRQDPGQGLRLIYYSQIVNDFQKGDIAEGYSVSREKKESFPLTVTSAQKNPTAFYLCASSIETRTGSDNEQFFGPGTRLTVL.

This clone was picked up a small number of times. The chain combines TRBV27 with TRBJ1-5; 7 positions agree with TRBD1. V lost 1 base, J lost 3 bases, and 6 bases stayed unmatched. Germline values: CDR1 MNHEY, CDR2 SMNVEV (reference sequence). CDR3 length: 16 residues. The CDR3 nucleotides read TGTGCCAGCAGTTTATTGCGGGACAGACCCAATCAGCCCCAGCATTTT. Translating it yields CASSLLRDRPNQPQHF.

Many counts were recorded for this clone. The chain couples TRBV7-9 to TRBJ1-5; no firm D call. Germline CDR1 reads SEHNR; CDR2 reads FQNEAQ (reference sequence). Trimming shortened V by 6 bases and J by 0 bases, and 18 bases separated the two germline ends. This CDR3 contains 17 residues. The DNA for the CDR3 is TGTGCCAGCAGTCTCCCTTTGGGGATAGATAGCAATCAGCCCCAGCATTTT. Translated, it gives CASSLPLGIDSNQPQHF.

This clone was detected only a few times. Sequence at one end of the junction differs from germline and may be a read error. The chain recombines TRBV7-2 with TRBJ2-1; 8 bases map to TRBD2. The CDR3 length is 14 residues. Germline-derived CDR1 and CDR2 are SGHTA and FQGNSA. The CDR3 DNA follows: TGTGCCAGCAGCTTTACCAAGACTAGCGTGTGGGTTGTCTTC. This encodes CASSFTKTSVWVVF.

This clone was counted only a few times. This chain joins TRBV18 and TRBJ1-1, with 8 positions matching TRBD1. The CDR3 runs to 12 residues. With 6 bases clipped from V and 10 bases from J, the junction kept 7 bases outside the gene matches. Germline V gives CDR1 KGHSH, CDR2 LQKENI. The CDR3 coding sequence is TGTGCCAGCTCGTCGGACAGGGAAGGAGCTTTCTTT. The encoded protein is CASSSDREGAFF.

The chain is built from TRBV7-9 and TRBJ1-2; TRBD1 matches at 8 bases. The germline CDR1 and CDR2 sequences are SEHNR and FQNEAQ (reference sequence). CDR3 size: 15 residues. V dropped 4 bases and J dropped 2; count of bases not matched to a gene: 6. CDR3 sequence: CASSSKRTGNYGYTF. As DNA, the CDR3 is TGTGCCAGCAGCTCGAAGAGGACAGGGAACTATGGCTACACCTTC.

This clone was counted between two and nine times. J is TRBJ1-2 and V is TRBV28; D is perhaps TRBD1 (5 bases). This CDR3 comprises 15 residues. With 4 bases removed from V and 0 bases from J, the gap between germline ends came to 12 bases. Germline values: CDR1 MDHEN, CDR2 SYDVKM. CDR3 residues: CASSSQGVTNYGYTF. The CDR3 nucleotides read TGTGCCAGCAGTTCGCAGGGAGTAACTAACTATGGCTACACCTTC.

This clone was seen repeatedly, ten times or more. V is TRBV6-1 and J is TRBJ2-1, with 7 bases identical to TRBD2. Germline V gene sequence: CDR1 MNHNS, CDR2 SASEGT. The CDR3 has 15 residues. J lost 2 bases, V lost 4 bases, and 5 bases had no gene match. CDR3 protein: CASSVSLAAYNEQFF. The CDR3 DNA is TGTGCCAGCAGTGTTAGTCTAGCGGCCTACAATGAGCAGTTCTTC.

This clone was recorded a few times. The CDR3 spells CATRVNANTGELFF. CDR3 in DNA: TGTGCCACCAGGGTTAACGCGAACACCGGGGAGCTGTTTTTT. The rearrangement joins TRBV15 to TRBJ2-2; no firm D call. This CDR3 comprises 14 residues. CDR1 is LNHNV, CDR2 YYDKDF, per germline (reference sequence). V dropped 6 bases and J dropped 0 bases, with 8 bases sitting between them.

The chain couples TRBV5-4 to TRBJ2-1; TRBD2 is a possible D gene (5 bases). The germline V gene encodes CDR1 SGHNT and CDR2 YYREEE (reference sequence). The CDR3 is made up of 16 amino acids. Trimming removed 7 bases at V and 6 bases at J, with 23 bases between. Written as DNA, the CDR3 is TGTGCCAGCGGCCACGCGGAGGCCCCAGGTGGCAATGAGCAGTTCTTC. This codes for CASGHAEAPGGNEQFF.

Ten or more counts support this clone. The J gene is TRBJ2-3, the V gene TRBV18; D is uncertain. V was pared by 3 bases and J by 5 bases, with 12 bases between. From germline, CDR1 is KGHSH and CDR2 LQKENI. The length of the CDR3 is 14 residues. The CDR3: CASSPPIARDTQYF. The CDR3 coding sequence is TGTGCCAGCTCACCCCCCATTGCCCGAGATACGCAGTATTTT.

This clone was picked up a small number of times. The chain links TRBV9 to TRBJ2-3; 10 nucleotides match TRBD2. The J segment lost 2 bases and the V segment lost 7 bases, leaving 4 bases of the junction unmatched. The CDR3 is 14 residues long. Germline V gene sequence: CDR1 SGDLS, CDR2 YYNGEE. The CDR3 here is CASSSGGFTDTQYF. Here the CDR3 DNA reads TGTGCCAGCTCTAGCGGGGGATTCACAGATACGCAGTATTTT.

This clone was observed a handful of times. The chain carries TRBV4-1 and TRBJ1-5; the D is unclear. Germline lookup yields CDR1 MGHRA and CDR2 YSYEKL. V lost 4 bases and J 11 bases, leaving 15 bases between the germline ends. The CDR3 is 13 residues long. The CDR3 DNA follows: TGCGCCAGCAGCCGCGAGGAGCTCTCGGCCCAGCATTTT. Residues: CASSREELSAQHF.

In this sample, this clone turned up a few times. This rearrangement joins TRBV5-1 to TRBJ1-2; perhaps TRBD1 as D (6 bases). This CDR3 comprises 13 residues. Germline CDR1 reads SGHRS; CDR2 reads YFSETQ. The V and J ends lost 4 bases and 3 bases respectively, with 10 bases between them. CDR3 nucleotides: TGCGCCAGCAGCCAGGGGACCGACTATGGCTACACCTTC. It is translated as CASSQGTDYGYTF.